This TCR beta chain appears in the sequencing data of a study of blood T cell repertoires in COVID-19. Unmatched junction bases numbered 4, after V lost 0 bases and J lost 4 bases. The germline gives CDR1 SGHNT, CDR2 YENEEA. The CDR3 spans 15 residues. Here immunoSEQ multiplex PCR was the method, and the copy in TCRdb shows in-frame clones only, minus some. In the table there are more than 350,000 clones, 80% to 90% of which are singletons. The table lists this clone with a few counts. This TCR derives from a woman aged 45 to 65 who had recovered from COVID-19. The specimen was PBMCs or T cells enriched from blood (not recorded which). The V and J genes are TRBV11-3 and TRBJ2-5; the match to TRBD2 covers 8 bases. Written as DNA, the CDR3 is TGTGCCAGCAGCTTAGAGAGCGGGGGCGCAGAGACCCAGTACTTC. Translating it yields CASSLESGGAETQYF.